Detailed here is one TCR beta chain. Its target is unknown. The sample comes from a study of T cell responses to AZD1222 COVID-19 vaccine. Study-wide findings and caveats: A mostly white British donor set with more females was recruited, and clonal diversity was possibly underestimated.

TCRdb's copy holds only in-frame clones and misses some; the assay was immunoSEQ multiplex PCR. The sample has 100,000 to 120,000 clones; just under 95% are singletons. The CDR3 is 13 residues long. V shed 2 bases and J shed 2 bases, with 4 bases lying between them. Germline CDR1 is SGHTA and CDR2 is FQGNSA. Sequencing was performed on peripheral blood, taken on day 0 of AZD1222 vaccination. This chain connects TRBV7-2 to TRBJ1-5; no definite D call. This clonotype was sampled from an adult in good health. The CDR3 DNA follows: TGTGCCAGCAGCTTATGGGGCAATCAGCCCCAGCATTTT. This codes for CASSLWGNQPQHF.